Described below is a single T cell receptor (beta chain) sequence and its context. Its antigen is not known. With 60 Vbeta and 13 Jbeta primers, the PCR was carried out. Method: immunoSEQ multiplex PCR; TCRdb's copy keeps in-frame clones and lacks some. Of roughly 100,000 clones in the sample, over 70% were seen once. This sample was taken from a study of cytomegalovirus exposure and HLA in healthy donors. Across the whole study: Some 85 million unique TCRs from HLA-typed donors were held in an early data release. Broader study findings: Across all donors, roughly uniform sequencing depth was an assumption of the presence/absence analyses. HLA alleles were associated with roughly 15,000 TCR beta sequences in a later analysis at 0.05 false discovery rate.

What was sequenced was PBMCs. This receptor was obtained from a boy under 18 in good health and CMV-seronegative.

Written as DNA, the CDR3 is TGCGCCAGCAGCTTGGCCAGTAGCGCCTCGAACACCGGGGAGCTGTTTTTT. It specifies CASSLASSASNTGELFF. V gene TRBV5-1 combines with J gene TRBJ2-2; a possible D gene is TRBD2 (5 bases). With 0 bases removed from V and 0 bases from J, the gap between germline ends came to 12 bases. Germline V gene sequence: CDR1 SGHRS, CDR2 YFSETQ. This CDR3 region has 17 residues.